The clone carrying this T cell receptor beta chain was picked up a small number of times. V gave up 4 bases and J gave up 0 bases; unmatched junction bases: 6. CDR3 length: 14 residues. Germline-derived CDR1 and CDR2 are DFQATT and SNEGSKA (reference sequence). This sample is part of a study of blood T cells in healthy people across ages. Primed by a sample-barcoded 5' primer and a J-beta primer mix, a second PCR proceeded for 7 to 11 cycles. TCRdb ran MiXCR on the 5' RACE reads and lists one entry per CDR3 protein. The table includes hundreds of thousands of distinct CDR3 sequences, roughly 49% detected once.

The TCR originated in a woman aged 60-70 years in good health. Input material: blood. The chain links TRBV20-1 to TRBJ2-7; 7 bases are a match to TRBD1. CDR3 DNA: TGCAGTGCTAACCTAAACAGGGGCTCCTACGAGCAGTACTTC. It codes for CSANLNRGSYEQYF.